The 10 T cell receptor beta chains below all came from one sample that was sequenced in a study of regulatory T cells in long-lasting Graves disease. The time point here: newly diagnosed GD, antithyroid drugs for less than 3 months. Preparation of the TCR library used RNA extracted from PBMCs. Arm-PCR of CDR3 regions and iRepertoire HTBI primers were used to build TCR beta libraries. TCRdb reprocessed the multiplex PCR reads with MiXCR, giving one entry per CDR3 protein. The sample contains about half a million distinct CDR3 sequences, approximately 12% of which appear only once. In addition, the sample was reused for a study of T cells in Graves' hyperthyroidism and ophthalmopathy.

Specimen: peripheral blood mononuclear cells (PBMCs), collected at new diagnosis, from a patient treated with antithyroid drugs. These TCRs come from a woman aged 25 to 45 with Graves disease.

There are many counts of this clonotype. The gene calls are TRBV12-3 or TRBV12-4 and TRBJ2-1; D is unclear. Between the trimmed V and J ends, which lost 3 bases and 15 bases, there was a span of 15 bases. This CDR3 comprises 12 residues. CDR3 region: CASSLYQQVMFF. As DNA, the CDR3 is TGTGCCAGCAGTTTGTACCAGCAAGTAATGTTCTTC.

About this clonotype: With a much larger clone just one base away, this may be a read error. The chain couples TRBV19 to TRBJ2-7; TRBD2 matches 8 bases. CDR1 LNHDA and CDR2 SQIVND come from the germline V gene (reference sequence). This CDR3 is 15 amino acids long. The junction had 7 bases not matched to a gene; V was cut back by 3 bases and J by 3 bases. CDR3 residues: CASSMGARGGYEQYF. The CDR3 nucleotides are TGTGCCAGTAGTATGGGTGCACGGGGGGGCTACGAGCAGTACTTC.

This clonotype was found a few times. The chain employs TRBV5-1 and TRBJ1-2; 8 nucleotides line up with TRBD1. With 1 base clipped from V and 7 bases from J, the junction kept 6 bases outside the gene matches. This CDR3 contains 14 residues. Germline V lookup: CDR1 SGHRS, CDR2 YFSETQ. The CDR3 DNA follows: TGCGCCAGCAGCTTGTCCGGGACAGGTCGTGGCTACACCTTC. Its protein is CASSLSGTGRGYTF. Based on the CDR3 plus reference TRBV5-1 and TRBJ1-2, the full variable domain is KAGVTQTPRYLIKTRGQQVTLSCSPISGHRSVSWYQQTPGQGLQFLFEYFSETQRNKGNFPGRFSGRQFSNSRSEMNVSTLELGDSALYLCASSLSGTGRGYTFGSGTRLTVV.

The chain uses TRBV3-1 and TRBJ2-7, with TRBD2 matching 11 bases. The V and J ends lost 0 bases and 3 bases, in that order; junction bases with no gene match: 7. The CDR3 runs to 17 residues. Germline CDR1 is LGHDT and CDR2 is YNNKEL (reference sequence). CDR3 residues: CASSQDGLAGGNYEQYF. CDR3 coding DNA: TGTGCCAGCAGCCAAGATGGGCTAGCGGGAGGCAACTACGAGCAGTACTTC.

At least ten counts were recorded for this clonotype. The genes are TRBV7-9 and TRBJ1-1, with D maybe TRBD1 (5 bases). V lost 5 bases, J lost 10 bases, and 14 bases lay in between. Germline V gives CDR1 SEHNR, CDR2 FQNEAQ (reference sequence). CDR3 length equals 12 residues. This CDR3 reads CASSHGDSRAFF. CDR3 in DNA: TGTGCCAGCAGCCATGGGGACTCCCGAGCTTTCTTT.

This clonotype was observed many times. The V gene is TRBV4-3, the J gene TRBJ1-1; D perhaps matches TRBD1 (5 bases). Trimming shortened V by 4 bases and J by 6 bases, and 15 bases separated the two germline ends. Looked up from germline, CDR1 is LGHNA and CDR2 is YSLEER. This CDR3 is 14 amino acids long. The CDR3 sequence: CASSRTGRVSEAFF. The CDR3, as DNA: TGCGCCAGCAGCCGCACAGGACGGGTTTCTGAAGCTTTCTTT.

J is TRBJ2-3 and V is TRBV20-1; D is possibly TRBD2 (6 bases). This CDR3 is 15 amino acids long. V lost 7 bases and J lost 3, with 20 bases in between. Per germline, CDR1 DFQATT and CDR2 SNEGSKA (reference sequence). The CDR3 nucleotides are TGCAGTGTAATCGAGCGGGCCCTTGGGACAGATACGCAGTATTTT. It specifies CSVIERALGTDTQYF.

This clonotype occurred many times. The V call is TRBV6-1, the J call TRBJ1-2; no reliable D call. The CDR3 is 19 amino acids. V dropped 7 bases and J dropped 6 bases, with 33 bases sitting between them. CDR1 is MNHNS, CDR2 SASEGT, per germline. The CDR3 DNA is TGTGCCAGCAAGGGTGGTGGGAACTTACCCCGGATGGGGAGGCATGGCTACACCTTC. Amino acids: CASKGGGNLPRMGRHGYTF.

This clonotype was picked up many times. The V and J genes are TRBV20-1 and TRBJ2-1, with D unresolved. Germline V lookup: CDR1 DFQATT, CDR2 SNEGSKA (reference sequence). With 6 bases removed from V and 2 bases from J, the gap between germline ends came to 17 bases. The CDR3 sequence is 15 residues long. The CDR3 coding sequence is TGCAGTGCCCCGGAGTTGTACTGGACCTACAATGAGCAGTTCTTC. As protein: CSAPELYWTYNEQFF.

This clonotype was seen ten or more times. The chain has TRBV30 and TRBJ1-1; 7 nucleotides match TRBD1. The germline V gene encodes CDR1 GTSNPN and CDR2 SVGIG (reference sequence). J was trimmed by 1 base and V by 2 bases; bases with no gene match: 7. This CDR3 spans 15 amino acids. The CDR3 protein is CAWSPDQGGNTEAFF. DNA for the CDR3: TGTGCCTGGAGTCCGGACCAGGGGGGGAACACTGAAGCTTTCTTT.